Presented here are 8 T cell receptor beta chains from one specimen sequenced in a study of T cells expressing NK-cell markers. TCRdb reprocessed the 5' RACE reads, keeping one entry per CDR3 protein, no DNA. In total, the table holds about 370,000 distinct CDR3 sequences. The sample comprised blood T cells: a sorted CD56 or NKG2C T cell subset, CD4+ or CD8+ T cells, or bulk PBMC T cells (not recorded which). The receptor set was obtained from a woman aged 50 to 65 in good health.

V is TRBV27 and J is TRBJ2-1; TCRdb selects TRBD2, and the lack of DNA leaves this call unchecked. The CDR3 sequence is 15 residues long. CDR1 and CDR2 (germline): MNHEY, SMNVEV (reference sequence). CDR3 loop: CASTRSGSYHNEQFF.

CDR3 in amino acids: CASGSRNTGELFF. This chain links TRBV27 with TRBJ2-2. The CDR3 loop spans 13 amino acids. The germline V gene encodes CDR1 MNHEY and CDR2 SMNVEV (reference sequence).

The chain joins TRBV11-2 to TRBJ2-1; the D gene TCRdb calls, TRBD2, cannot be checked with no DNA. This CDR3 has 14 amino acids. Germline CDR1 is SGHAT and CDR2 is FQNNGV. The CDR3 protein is CASSSTSGRLQQFF.

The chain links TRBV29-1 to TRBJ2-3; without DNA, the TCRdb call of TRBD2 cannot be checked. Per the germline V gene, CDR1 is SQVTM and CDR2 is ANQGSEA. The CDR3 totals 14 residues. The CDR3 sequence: CSVEPTSGRDTQYF.

The chain's CDR3 is CASSDIAGGPSDEQFF. This chain connects TRBV28 to TRBJ2-1; the TCRdb D gene call, TRBD2, has no DNA to confirm it. Germline CDR1 MDHEN, CDR2 SYDVKM. The length of the CDR3 is 16 residues. The entire variable domain, with the rest obtained from reference TRBV28 and TRBJ2-1, is as follows: DVKVTQSSRYLVKRTGEKVFLECVQDMDHENMFWYRQDPGLGLRLIYFSYDVKMKEKGDIPEGYSVSREKKERFSLILESASTNQTSMYLCASSDIAGGPSDEQFFGPGTRLTVL.

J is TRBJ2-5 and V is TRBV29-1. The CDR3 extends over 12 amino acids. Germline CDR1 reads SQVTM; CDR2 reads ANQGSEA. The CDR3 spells CSVEGMSATQYF.

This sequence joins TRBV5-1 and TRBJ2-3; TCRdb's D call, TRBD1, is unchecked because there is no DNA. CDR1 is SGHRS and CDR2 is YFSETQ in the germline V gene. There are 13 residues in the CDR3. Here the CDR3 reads CASSTYTGAAQYF.

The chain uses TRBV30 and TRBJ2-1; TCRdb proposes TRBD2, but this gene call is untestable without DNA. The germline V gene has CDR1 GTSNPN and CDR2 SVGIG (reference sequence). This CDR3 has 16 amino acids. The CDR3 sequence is CAWSSYEVGVPGLQFF.